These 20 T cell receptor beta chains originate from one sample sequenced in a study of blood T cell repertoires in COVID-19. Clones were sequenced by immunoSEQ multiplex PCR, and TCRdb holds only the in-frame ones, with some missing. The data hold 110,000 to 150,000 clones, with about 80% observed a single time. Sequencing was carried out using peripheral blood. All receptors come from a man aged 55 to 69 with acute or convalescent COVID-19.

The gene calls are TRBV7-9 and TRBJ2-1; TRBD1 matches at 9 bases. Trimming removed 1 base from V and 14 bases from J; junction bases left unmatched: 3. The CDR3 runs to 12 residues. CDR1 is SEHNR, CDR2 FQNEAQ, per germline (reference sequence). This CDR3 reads CASSLDTGGEFF. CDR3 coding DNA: TGTGCCAGCAGCTTAGATACAGGGGGCGAGTTCTTC.

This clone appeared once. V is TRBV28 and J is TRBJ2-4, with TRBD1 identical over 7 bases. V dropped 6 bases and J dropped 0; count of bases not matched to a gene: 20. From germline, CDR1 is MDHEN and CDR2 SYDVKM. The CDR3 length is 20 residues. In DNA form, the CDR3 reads TGTGCCAGCAGACACCGAATCGGGGACAGAGTTTTACTAGCCAAAAACATTCAGTACTTC. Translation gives CASRHRIGDRVLLAKNIQYF. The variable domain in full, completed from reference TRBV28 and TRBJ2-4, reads DVKVTQSSRYLVKRTGEKVFLECVQDMDHENMFWYRQDPGLGLRLIYFSYDVKMKEKGDIPEGYSVSREKKERFSLILESASTNQTSMYLCASRHRIGDRVLLAKNIQYFGAGTRLSVL.

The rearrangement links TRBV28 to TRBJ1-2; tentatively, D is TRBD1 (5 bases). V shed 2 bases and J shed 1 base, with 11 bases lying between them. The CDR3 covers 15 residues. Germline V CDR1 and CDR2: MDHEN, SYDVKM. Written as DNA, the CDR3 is TGTGCCAGCAGTTTAGGGGCAACCAATAACTATGGCTACACCTTC. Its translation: CASSLGATNNYGYTF.

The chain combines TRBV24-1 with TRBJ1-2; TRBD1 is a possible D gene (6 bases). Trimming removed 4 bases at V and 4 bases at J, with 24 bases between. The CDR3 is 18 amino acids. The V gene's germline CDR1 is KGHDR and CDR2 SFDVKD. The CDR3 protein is CATSDSIGQTLDFYGYTF. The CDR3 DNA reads TGTGCCACCAGTGACTCGATTGGACAGACCCTGGATTTCTATGGCTACACCTTC.

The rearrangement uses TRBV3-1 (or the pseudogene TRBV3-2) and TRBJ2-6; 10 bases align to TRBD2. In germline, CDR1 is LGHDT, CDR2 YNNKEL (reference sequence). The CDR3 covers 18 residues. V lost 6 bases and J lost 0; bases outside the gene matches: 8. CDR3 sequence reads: CASSHLAGAPSGANVLTF. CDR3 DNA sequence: TGTGCCAGCAGTCATCTAGCGGGAGCTCCCTCTGGGGCCAACGTCCTGACTTTC.

CDR3 nucleotides: TGTGCCAGCAGCCCGTACTCGCCTCCCCAGACCCAGTACTTC. Residues: CASSPYSPPQTQYF. The V gene is TRBV6-2 or TRBV6-3, the J gene TRBJ2-5; D call uncertain. The CDR3 runs 14 residues. V shed 6 bases and J shed 6 bases, with 17 bases lying between them. Germline V gene data show CDR1 as MNHEY and CDR2 as SVGEGT.

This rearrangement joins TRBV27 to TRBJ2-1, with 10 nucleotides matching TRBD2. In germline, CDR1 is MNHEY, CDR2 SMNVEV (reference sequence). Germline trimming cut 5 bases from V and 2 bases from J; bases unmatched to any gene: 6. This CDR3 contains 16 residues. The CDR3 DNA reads TGTGCCAGCAGTCCAGCGGGACTAGCGACCTACAATGAGCAGTTCTTC. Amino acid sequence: CASSPAGLATYNEQFF.

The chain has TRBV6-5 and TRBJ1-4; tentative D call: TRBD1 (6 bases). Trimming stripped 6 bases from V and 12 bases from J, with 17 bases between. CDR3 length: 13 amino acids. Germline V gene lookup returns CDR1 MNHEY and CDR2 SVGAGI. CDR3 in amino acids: CASSLDSSRELFF. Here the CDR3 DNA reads TGTGCCAGCAGCCTGGACAGCTCCAGGGAACTGTTTTTT.

CDR3 amino acids: CASSLLNPGELFF. In DNA, the CDR3 is TGCGCCAGCAGCTTGTTAAATCCCGGGGAGCTGTTTTTT. V is TRBV5-1 and J is TRBJ2-2; no clear D gene. The germline CDR1 and CDR2 sequences are SGHRS and YFSETQ. Trimming pared 1 base from V and 6 bases from J, leaving 7 bases between. The CDR3 is 13 amino acids. Complete variable domain (other parts from reference TRBV5-1 and TRBJ2-2): KAGVTQTPRYLIKTRGQQVTLSCSPISGHRSVSWYQQTPGQGLQFLFEYFSETQRNKGNFPGRFSGRQFSNSRSEMNVSTLELGDSALYLCASSLLNPGELFFGEGSRLTVL.

The CDR3: CASAKSAQETQYF. Here the CDR3 DNA reads TGTGCCAGTGCCAAGAGCGCCCAAGAGACCCAGTACTTC. The chain uses TRBV19 and TRBJ2-5; the D is unclear. Germline V lookup: CDR1 LNHDA, CDR2 SQIVND (reference sequence). The CDR3 covers 13 residues. V lost 8 bases and J 1 base, leaving 11 bases between the germline ends.

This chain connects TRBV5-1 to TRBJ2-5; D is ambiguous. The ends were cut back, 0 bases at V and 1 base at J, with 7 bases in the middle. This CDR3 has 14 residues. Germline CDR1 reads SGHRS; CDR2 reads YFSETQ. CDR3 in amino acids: CASSLAGSQETQYF. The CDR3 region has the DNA TGCGCCAGCAGCTTGGCGGGTAGCCAAGAGACCCAGTACTTC.

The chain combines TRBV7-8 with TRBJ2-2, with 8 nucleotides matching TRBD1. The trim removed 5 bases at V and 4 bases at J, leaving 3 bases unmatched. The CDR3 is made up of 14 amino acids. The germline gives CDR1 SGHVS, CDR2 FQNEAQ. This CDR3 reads CASSQDRVTGELFF. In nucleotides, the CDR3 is TGTGCCAGCAGCCAGGACAGGGTCACCGGGGAGCTGTTTTTT.

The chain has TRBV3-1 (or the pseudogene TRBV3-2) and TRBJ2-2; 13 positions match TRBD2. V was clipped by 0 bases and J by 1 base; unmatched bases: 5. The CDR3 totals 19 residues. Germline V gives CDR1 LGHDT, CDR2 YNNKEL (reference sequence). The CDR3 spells CASSQDGLAGVGNTGELFF. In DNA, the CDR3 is TGTGCCAGCAGCCAAGACGGACTAGCGGGAGTCGGGAACACCGGGGAGCTGTTTTTT.

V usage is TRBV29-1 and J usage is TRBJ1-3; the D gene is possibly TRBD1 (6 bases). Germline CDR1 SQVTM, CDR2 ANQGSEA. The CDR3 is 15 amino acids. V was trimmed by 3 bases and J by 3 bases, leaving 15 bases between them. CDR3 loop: CSVDGPDRYGNTIYF. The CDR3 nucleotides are TGCAGCGTTGACGGTCCGGACAGATATGGAAACACCATATATTTT.

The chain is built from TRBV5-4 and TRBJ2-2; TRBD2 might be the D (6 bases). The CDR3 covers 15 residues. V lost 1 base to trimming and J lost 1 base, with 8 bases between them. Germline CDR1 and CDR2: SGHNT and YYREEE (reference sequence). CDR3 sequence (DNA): TGTGCCAGCAGCTTGTCCGGGAGGAACACCGGGGAGCTGTTTTTT. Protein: CASSLSGRNTGELFF.

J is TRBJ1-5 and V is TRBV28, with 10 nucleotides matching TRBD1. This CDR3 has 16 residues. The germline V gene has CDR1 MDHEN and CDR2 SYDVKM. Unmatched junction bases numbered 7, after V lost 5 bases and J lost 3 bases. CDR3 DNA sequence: TGTGCCAGCAGTCCCCTCGGGACAGGGGACAATCAGCCCCAGCATTTT. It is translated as CASSPLGTGDNQPQHF.

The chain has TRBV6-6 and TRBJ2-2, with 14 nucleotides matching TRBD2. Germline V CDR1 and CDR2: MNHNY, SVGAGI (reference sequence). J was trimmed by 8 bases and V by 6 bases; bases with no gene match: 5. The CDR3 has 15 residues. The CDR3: CASRRLAGGRGELFF. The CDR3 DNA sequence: TGTGCCAGCAGAAGACTAGCGGGAGGGAGAGGGGAGCTGTTTTTT.

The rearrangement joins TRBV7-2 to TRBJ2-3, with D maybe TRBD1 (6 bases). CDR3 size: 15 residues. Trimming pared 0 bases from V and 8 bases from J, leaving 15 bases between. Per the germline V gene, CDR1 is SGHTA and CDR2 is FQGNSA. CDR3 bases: TGTGCCAGCAGCTTAGCACGCGTAGGGGGTGGTACGCAGTATTTT. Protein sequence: CASSLARVGGGTQYF.

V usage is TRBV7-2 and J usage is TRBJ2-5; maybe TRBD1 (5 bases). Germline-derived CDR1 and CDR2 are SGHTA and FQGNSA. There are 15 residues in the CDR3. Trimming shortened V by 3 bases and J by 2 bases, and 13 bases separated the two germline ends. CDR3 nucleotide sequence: TGTGCCAGCAGCTTCAGCAGGGCAGTTCAAGAGACCCAGTACTTC. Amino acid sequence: CASSFSRAVQETQYF. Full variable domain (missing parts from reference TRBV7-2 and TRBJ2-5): GAGVSQSPSNKVTEKGKDVELRCDPISGHTALYWYRQSLGQGLEFLIYFQGNSAPDKSGLPSDRFSAERTGGSVSTLTIQRTQQEDSAVYLCASSFSRAVQETQYFGPGTRLLVL.

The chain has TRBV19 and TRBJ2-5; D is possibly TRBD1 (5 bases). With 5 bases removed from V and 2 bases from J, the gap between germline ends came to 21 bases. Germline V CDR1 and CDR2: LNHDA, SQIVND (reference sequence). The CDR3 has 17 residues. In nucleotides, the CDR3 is TGTGCCAGTAGTGCCGACAGCCAGCTTCTAGTACAAGAGACCCAGTACTTC. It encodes CASSADSQLLVQETQYF.